This TCR beta chain was captured in a study of T cells in Graves' hyperthyroidism and ophthalmopathy. RNA transcripts yielded amplified TCR beta CDR3 regions. A first-round RT-PCR of the TCR CDR3 used the HTBI primer set. Each CDR3 protein is one row after TCRdb ran MiXCR on the multiplex PCR reads. The table lists roughly 600,000 distinct CDR3 sequences, more than 14% of them singletons. Findings and limits, study-wide: Blood held most thyroid clonotypes expanded above 0.001 frequency. Model output signaled ophthalmopathy a median 6.5 months ahead of onset.

This clonotype was picked up many times. The antigen remains undetermined. The junction had 8 bases not matched to a gene; V was cut back by 4 bases and J by 1 base. This CDR3 is built from 16 residues. Looked up from germline, CDR1 is MNHNS and CDR2 is SASEGT. This clonotype originated in a woman in her fifties or sixties with Graves' ophthalmopathy. The sequenced sample was blood. The chain employs TRBV6-1 and TRBJ2-7; 9 nucleotides line up with TRBD1. Here the CDR3 DNA reads TGTGCCAGCAGTGTGTTCGCGGGACAGGGTTCCTACGAGCAGTACTTC. This gives the protein CASSVFAGQGSYEQYF.